These 8 T cell receptor beta chains were sequenced from one sample in a study of T-cell memory formation after mild COVID-19. One entry per CDR3 protein results from TCRdb running MiXCR on the 5' RACE reads. The sample records hundreds of thousands of distinct CDR3 sequences, about a fifth being singletons. The specimen sequenced was PBMCs or a T cell subset sorted from them (not recorded which). The receptors here all came from an adult woman who had mild COVID-19 (a few samples of this study predate the infection). Cell type and time point are not known.

The chain couples TRBV7-2 to TRBJ2-7; D assignment may be TRBD1 or TRBD2 (5 bases each). Germline V gene data show CDR1 as SGHTA and CDR2 as FQGNSA. The ends were cut back, 2 bases at V and 6 bases at J, with 14 bases in the middle. The CDR3 sequence is 14 residues long. CDR3 in DNA: TGTGCCAGCAGCTTACTTCATGGGGGAAGCGAGCAGTACTTC. It is translated as CASSLLHGGSEQYF.

The CDR3 region is CASGLATGGGTGELFF. The CDR3 DNA reads TGTGCTAGTGGTTTGGCGACAGGGGGCGGCACCGGGGAGCTGTTTTTT. The V call is TRBV12-5, the J call TRBJ2-2; 10 bases are shared with TRBD1. Germline lookup yields CDR1 LGHNT and CDR2 FRNRAP. The CDR3 has 16 amino acids. After removal of 1 base from V and 4 bases from J, the junction contained 3 bases not matched to a gene.

This clonotype was seen a few times. The chain couples TRBV28 to TRBJ2-1, with 7 bases matching TRBD1. From germline, CDR1 is MDHEN and CDR2 SYDVKM. The CDR3 is made up of 16 amino acids. The V gene end was trimmed by 5 bases and the J gene end by 5 bases; junction bases not matched to a gene: 12. CDR3 sequence: CASSRQGIFLDNEQFF. The DNA of the CDR3 is TGTGCCAGCAGTCGACAGGGAATTTTTTTGGACAATGAGCAGTTCTTC.

The table lists this clonotype with a few counts. The chain recombines TRBV27 with TRBJ2-1; 7 bases fit TRBD1. Per the germline V gene, CDR1 is MNHEY and CDR2 is SMNVEV (reference sequence). J was trimmed by 6 bases and V by 5 bases; bases with no gene match: 7. The CDR3 spans 14 residues. The CDR3 DNA sequence: TGTGCCAGCAGTCGCCTCGACAGGGTCAATGAGCAGTTCTTC. It translates to CASSRLDRVNEQFF.

The chain links TRBV20-1 to TRBJ2-3, with unresolved D. CDR1 DFQATT and CDR2 SNEGSKA come from the germline V gene (reference sequence). The V gene lost 5 bases and the J gene lost 1 base, with 4 bases spanning the gap. The CDR3 consists of 11 residues. CDR3 in DNA: TGCAGTGCTTCCCGCACAGATACGCAGTATTTT. Amino acids: CSASRTDTQYF.

The genes are TRBV29-1 and TRBJ2-3; TRBD2 is a possible D gene (6 bases). The CDR3 length is 14 residues. Between the trimmed V and J ends, which lost 7 bases and 2 bases, there was a span of 16 bases. Germline values: CDR1 SQVTM, CDR2 ANQGSEA. The CDR3 spells CSAGVGLITDTQYF. DNA of the CDR3: TGCAGCGCGGGGGTTGGACTGATCACAGATACGCAGTATTTT.

This clonotype was recorded a few times. The rearrangement links TRBV5-1 to TRBJ2-7; maybe TRBD2 (5 bases). This CDR3 comprises 14 residues. Germline loops: CDR1 SGHRS, CDR2 YFSETQ. V lost 0 bases and J lost 3, with 10 bases in between. CDR3 in amino acids: CASSLDKGGYEQYF. Written as DNA, the CDR3 is TGCGCCAGCAGCTTGGATAAAGGAGGCTACGAGCAGTACTTC.

The chain employs TRBV6-5 and TRBJ2-7; D is perhaps TRBD1 (6 bases). Per germline, CDR1 MNHEY and CDR2 SVGAGI. CDR3 length: 13 amino acids. The V end lost 7 bases, the J end lost 5 bases, and 15 bases lay between the germline ends. The CDR3 is CASTLGGYNEQYF. The CDR3 region has the DNA TGTGCCAGCACCCTAGGGGGATATAACGAGCAGTACTTC.